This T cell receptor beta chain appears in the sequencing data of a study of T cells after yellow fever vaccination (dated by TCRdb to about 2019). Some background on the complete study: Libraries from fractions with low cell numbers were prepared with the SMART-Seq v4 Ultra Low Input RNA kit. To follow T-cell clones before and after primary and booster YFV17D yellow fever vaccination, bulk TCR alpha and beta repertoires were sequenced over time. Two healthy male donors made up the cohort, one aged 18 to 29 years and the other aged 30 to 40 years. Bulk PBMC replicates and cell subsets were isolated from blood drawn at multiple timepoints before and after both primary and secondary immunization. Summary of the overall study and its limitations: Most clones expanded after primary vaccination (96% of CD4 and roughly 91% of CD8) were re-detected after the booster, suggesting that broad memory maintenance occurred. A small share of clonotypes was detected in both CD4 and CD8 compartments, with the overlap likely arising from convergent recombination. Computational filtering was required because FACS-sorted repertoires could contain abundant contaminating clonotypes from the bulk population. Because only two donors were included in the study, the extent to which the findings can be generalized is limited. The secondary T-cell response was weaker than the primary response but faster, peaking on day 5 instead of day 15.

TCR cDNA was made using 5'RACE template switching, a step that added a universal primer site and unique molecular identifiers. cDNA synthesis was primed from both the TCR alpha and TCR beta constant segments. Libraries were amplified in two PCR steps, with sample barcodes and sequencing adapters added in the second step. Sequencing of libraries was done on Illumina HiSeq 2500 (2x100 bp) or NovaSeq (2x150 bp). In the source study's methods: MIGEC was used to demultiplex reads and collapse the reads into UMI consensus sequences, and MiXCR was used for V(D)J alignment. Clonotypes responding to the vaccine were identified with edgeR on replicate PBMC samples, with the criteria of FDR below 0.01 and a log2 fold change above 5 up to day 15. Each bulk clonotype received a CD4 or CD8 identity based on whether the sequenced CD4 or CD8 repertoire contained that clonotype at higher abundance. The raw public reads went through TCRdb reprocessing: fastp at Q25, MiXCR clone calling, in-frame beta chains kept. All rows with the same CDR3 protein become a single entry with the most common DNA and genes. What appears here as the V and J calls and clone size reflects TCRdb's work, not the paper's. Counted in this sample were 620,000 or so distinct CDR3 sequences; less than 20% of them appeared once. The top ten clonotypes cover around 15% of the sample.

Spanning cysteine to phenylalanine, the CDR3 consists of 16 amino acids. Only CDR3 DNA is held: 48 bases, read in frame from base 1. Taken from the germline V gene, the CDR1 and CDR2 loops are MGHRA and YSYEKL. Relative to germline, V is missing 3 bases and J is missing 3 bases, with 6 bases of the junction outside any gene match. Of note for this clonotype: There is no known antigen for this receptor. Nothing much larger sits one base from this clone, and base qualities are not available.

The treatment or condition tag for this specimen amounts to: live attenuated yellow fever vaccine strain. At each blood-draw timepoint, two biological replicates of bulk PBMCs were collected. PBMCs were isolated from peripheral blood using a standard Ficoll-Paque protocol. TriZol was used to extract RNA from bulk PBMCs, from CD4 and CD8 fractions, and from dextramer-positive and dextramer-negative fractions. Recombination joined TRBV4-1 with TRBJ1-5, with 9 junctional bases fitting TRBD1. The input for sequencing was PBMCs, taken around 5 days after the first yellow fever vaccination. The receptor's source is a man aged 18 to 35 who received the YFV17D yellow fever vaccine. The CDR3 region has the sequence CASSHPGTGYNQPQHF. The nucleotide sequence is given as TGCGCCAGCAGCCATCCCGGGACAGGGTACAATCAGCCCCAGCATTTT.